The 3 T cell receptor beta chains in this list originate from one sample, sequenced in a study of cytomegalovirus exposure and HLA in healthy donors. Researchers ran the PCR with 60 Vbeta and 13 Jbeta primers. Using immunoSEQ multiplex PCR, the repertoire was profiled, and TCRdb retains in-frame clones only, with some absent. The sample includes 18,000 or so clones, approximately 70% seen only once; the top ten take roughly 3.6%. Sequencing was done on a sample of PBMCs. The origin of the receptors is a man between 18 and 35 years old in good health and CMV-seronegative.

This chain joins TRBV4-1 and TRBJ1-1; 7 bases fit TRBD1. V was clipped by 2 bases and J by 6 bases; unmatched bases: 9. CDR1 MGHRA and CDR2 YSYEKL come from the germline V gene. The CDR3 runs 15 residues. This CDR3 is CASSQYQGGRAEAFF. The CDR3 DNA follows: TGCGCCAGCAGCCAATACCAGGGGGGTAGGGCTGAAGCTTTCTTT.

J is TRBJ1-1 and V is TRBV5-1; 7 bases are shared with TRBD1. Germline V CDR1 and CDR2: SGHRS, YFSETQ. V shed 2 bases, J shed 11 bases, and the junction held 9 bases outside the gene matches. This CDR3 spans 13 amino acids. As DNA, the CDR3 is TGCGCCAGCAGCTTTGGGACAGCCCCGGACGCTTTCTTT. It codes for CASSFGTAPDAFF.

This clone was seen a few times. This rearrangement joins TRBV2 to TRBJ2-1; 7 bases map to TRBD2. Germline V gene lookup returns CDR1 SNHLY and CDR2 FYNNEI. This CDR3 spans 14 amino acids. The junction had 7 bases not matched to a gene; V was cut back by 7 bases and J by 4 bases. The CDR3 DNA sequence: TGTGCCAGCACCAAGAGCGGGGCTTACAATGAGCAGTTCTTC. It specifies CASTKSGAYNEQFF.